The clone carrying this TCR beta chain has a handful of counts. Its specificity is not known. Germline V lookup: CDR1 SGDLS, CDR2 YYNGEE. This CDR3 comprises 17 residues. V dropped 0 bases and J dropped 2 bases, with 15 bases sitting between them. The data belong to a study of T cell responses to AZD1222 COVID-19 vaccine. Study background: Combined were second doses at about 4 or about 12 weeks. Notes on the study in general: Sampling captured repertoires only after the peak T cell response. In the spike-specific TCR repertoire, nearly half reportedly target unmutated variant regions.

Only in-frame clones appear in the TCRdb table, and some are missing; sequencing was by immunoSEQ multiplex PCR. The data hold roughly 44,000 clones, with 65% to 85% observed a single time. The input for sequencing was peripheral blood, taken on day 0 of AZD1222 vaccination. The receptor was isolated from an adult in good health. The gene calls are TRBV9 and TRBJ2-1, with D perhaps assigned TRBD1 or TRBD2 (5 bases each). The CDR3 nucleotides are TGTGCCAGCAGCGTAGGGGGGAATGGCCCTCCCTACAATGAGCAGTTCTTC. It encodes CASSVGGNGPPYNEQFF.